A selection of T cell receptor beta chains follows, all from one sample in a study of OX40 agonist ivuxolimab in advanced cancers. Method: immunoSEQ multiplex PCR; TCRdb's copy keeps in-frame clones and lacks some. Of 22,000 or so clones listed, over 60% are singletons. Specimen: CD4+ or CD8+ T cells sorted from blood, collected in a trial of the OX40 agonist ivuxolimab. All receptors come from an adult with an advanced solid tumor such as melanoma, head and neck, liver or kidney cancer. CDR3s include the opening cysteine and the closing phenylalanine or tryptophan. The order of the fields is clone size, J gene, D gene, V gene, CDR3 protein, CDR3 DNA. A D gene is named only where the DNA matches it firmly. Expanded clones get a size class; other rows say once, few or many, or leave the size out.

>-|TRBJ1-2|-|TRBV7-2
CASSLEPGSANYGYTF
TGTGCCAGCAGCTTAGAGCCGGGGTCAGCTAACTATGGCTACACCTTC
>-|TRBJ2-2|-|TRBV5-1
CASSLGQITGELFF
TGCGCCAGCAGCTTGGGACAGATCACCGGGGAGCTGTTTTTT
>-|TRBJ2-1|-|TRBV5-4
CASSHPGTPNEQFF
TGTGCCAGCAGCCATCCAGGGACCCCCAATGAGCAGTTCTTC
>once|TRBJ1-2|-|TRBV29-1
CSALGIANYGYTF
TGCAGCGCCCTAGGGATAGCTAACTATGGCTACACCTTC
>-|TRBJ2-7|TRBD2|TRBV10-3
CAISEGSGMLYF
TGTGCCATCAGTGAAGGGAGCGGGATGCTGTACTTC
>-|TRBJ1-2|-|TRBV5-4
CASSGGAGRGYTF
TGTGCCAGCAGCGGGGGGGCAGGGCGAGGCTACACCTTC
>-|TRBJ2-5|-|TRBV30
CAWSSDVLRQYF
TGTGCCTGGAGCTCGGACGTTTTACGGCAGTACTTC
>-|TRBJ1-1|-|TRBV6-5
CASSYSRGAEAEAFF
TGTGCCAGCAGTTACTCGAGAGGGGCGGAGGCTGAAGCTTTCTTT
>once|TRBJ2-4|TRBD1|TRBV6-5
CAAGQGNIQYF
TGTGCCGCGGGACAGGGGAACATTCAGTACTTC
>few|TRBJ2-7|-|TRBV28
CASSPSRYEQYF
TGTGCCAGCAGTCCCTCACGTTACGAGCAGTACTTC
>-|TRBJ2-2|-|TRBV23-1
CASTDWAPITGELFF
TGCGCCAGCACCGATTGGGCCCCTATCACCGGGGAGCTGTTTTTT
>-|TRBJ2-1|TRBD1|TRBV5-4
CASSQQGGNEQFF
TGTGCCAGCAGCCAACAGGGGGGCAATGAGCAGTTCTTC
>-|TRBJ2-1|TRBD2|TRBV5-1
CASSYTGGLNEQFF
TGCGCCAGCAGCTACACGGGGGGACTCAATGAGCAGTTCTTC
>-|TRBJ1-3|-|TRBV29-1
CSVVWGIWGNTIYF
TGCAGCGTTGTGTGGGGGATTTGGGGAAACACCATATATTTT
>-|TRBJ2-7|TRBD2|TRBV2
CASRRASGGRSYEQYF
TGTGCCAGCCGCCGGGCTAGCGGGGGGAGGTCCTACGAGCAGTACTTC
>-|TRBJ1-5|TRBD1|TRBV4-2
CASSQEDRGINQPQHF
TGTGCCAGCAGCCAAGAAGACAGGGGAATTAATCAGCCCCAGCATTTT
>-|TRBJ2-5|-|TRBV9
CASNIVGEETQYF
TGTGCCAGCAACATCGTGGGTGAAGAGACCCAGTACTTC
>-|TRBJ1-2|TRBD1|TRBV7-3
CASSLTGDYGYTF
TGTGCCAGCAGCCTGACAGGGGACTATGGCTACACCTTC
>-|TRBJ1-1|-|TRBV11-2
CASSLGSTRDTEAFF
TGTGCCAGCAGCTTAGGGTCCACTAGGGACACTGAAGCTTTCTTT
>-|TRBJ1-1|TRBD1|TRBV7-6
CASSLDGTGSWRDTEAFF
TGTGCCAGCAGCTTAGACGGGACAGGGTCCTGGAGGGACACTGAAGCTTTCTTT
>-|TRBJ2-1|-|TRBV5-5
CASSLVVSGSEKFF
TGTGCCAGCAGCTTGGTGGTTAGCGGCTCCGAGAAGTTCTTC
>once|TRBJ2-2|-|TRBV7-9
CASSEPRGDTGELFF
TGTGCCAGCAGCGAGCCCAGGGGGGACACCGGGGAGCTGTTTTTT
>-|TRBJ2-1|TRBD2|TRBV10-3
CAIRDGTSGRVNEQFF
TGTGCCATCCGAGACGGAACTAGCGGGAGGGTAAATGAGCAGTTCTTC
>-|TRBJ2-7|-|TRBV14
CASSLRAPGQRGSYEQYF
TGTGCCAGCAGCCTCAGAGCGCCGGGACAGCGGGGCTCCTACGAGCAGTACTTC
>-|TRBJ2-5|-|TRBV30
CAWSRVLGTQYF
TGTGCCTGGAGCAGAGTACTGGGGACCCAGTACTTC
>-|TRBJ2-2|-|TRBV29-1
CSVVTDTGELFF
TGCAGCGTTGTGACGGACACCGGGGAGCTGTTTTTT
>-|TRBJ2-3|TRBD1|TRBV11-3
CASSPPTGGRTDTQYF
TGTGCCAGCAGCCCCCCGACAGGGGGGAGGACAGATACGCAGTATTTT
>once|TRBJ1-1|-|TRBV7-2
CASSSYRSSNTEAFF
TGTGCCAGCAGCTCATACAGGAGTTCGAACACTGAAGCTTTCTTT
>-|TRBJ1-5|-|TRBV7-6
CASSQEQAASNQPQHF
TGTGCCAGCAGCCAAGAACAGGCAGCTAGCAATCAGCCCCAGCATTTT
>-|TRBJ2-1|TRBD1|TRBV6-1
CASTRDRGAYNEQFF
TGTGCCAGCACAAGGGACAGGGGAGCCTACAATGAGCAGTTCTTC
>medium-sized|TRBJ1-2|TRBD1|TRBV9
CASSLRTGGSNGYTF
TGTGCCAGCAGCCTTCGGACAGGGGGAAGTAATGGCTACACCTTC
>-|TRBJ2-7|TRBD2|TRBV5-8
CASSLGHMGLARGQQYF
TGTGCCAGCAGCCTTGGACACATGGGACTAGCGCGAGGACAGCAGTACTTC
>-|TRBJ1-6|-|TRBV15
CATSRAGSGRKPLHF
TGTGCCACCAGCAGAGCCGGCTCCGGACGAAAACCCCTCCACTTT
>few|TRBJ2-7|TRBD2|TRBV14
CASSQENSGGAGSYEQYF
TGTGCCAGCAGCCAAGAGAATAGCGGGGGGGCCGGGTCCTACGAGCAGTACTTC
>-|TRBJ1-2|TRBD1|TRBV28
CASSYPGTGGEGYTF
TGTGCCAGCAGTTATCCCGGGACAGGGGGCGAAGGCTACACCTTC
>-|TRBJ2-3|TRBD2|TRBV19
CASSIRGRGSTDTQYF
TGTGCCAGTAGTATTCGGGGGAGGGGTAGCACAGATACGCAGTATTTT
>-|TRBJ2-7|-|TRBV6-6
CASSKSVKYEQYF
TGTGCCAGCAGTAAGTCGGTGAAATACGAGCAGTACTTC
>-|TRBJ2-7|-|TRBV19
CASSIGYRRDEQYF
TGTGCCAGTAGTATAGGTTATAGGAGGGACGAGCAGTACTTC
>-|TRBJ2-3|-|TRBV6-5
CASSYSFFSNMQYF
TGTGCCAGCAGTTACTCGTTCTTTTCGAACATGCAGTATTTT
>-|TRBJ2-7|-|TRBV19
CASGAGRSVFPEQYF
TGTGCCAGCGGGGCCGGACGGTCCGTTTTTCCCGAGCAGTACTTC
>-|TRBJ1-2|-|TRBV7-9
CASSLGSGQGLRAF
TGTGCCAGCAGCTTAGGTTCGGGACAAGGGCTTAGGGCCTTC
>-|TRBJ1-5|TRBD1|TRBV7-9
CASSRGQGAPGNQPQHF
TGTGCCAGCAGCCGGGGACAGGGGGCGCCGGGCAATCAGCCCCAGCATTTT
>once|TRBJ1-5|-|TRBV6-1
CASSEVLGAMGQPQHF
TGTGCCAGCAGTGAAGTTCTGGGGGCGATGGGTCAGCCCCAGCATTTT
>-|TRBJ2-5|-|TRBV11-3
CASSLYPGTGETQYF
TGTGCCAGCAGCTTATACCCTGGGACGGGGGAGACCCAGTACTTC
>-|TRBJ2-5|TRBD2|TRBV28
CASSSSGLAGALKGKTQYF
TGTGCCAGCAGTTCCAGCGGACTAGCGGGAGCCCTAAAGGGAAAGACCCAGTACTTC
>-|TRBJ2-3|TRBD2|TRBV18
CASSPPYREALTDTQYF
TGTGCCAGCTCACCACCGTATCGGGAGGCCCTCACAGATACGCAGTATTTT
>-|TRBJ1-2|-|TRBV9
CASNPLGGVSGYTF
TGTGCCAGCAACCCCCTGGGCGGGGTTTCTGGCTACACCTTC
>-|TRBJ2-1|-|TRBV28
CASSSLFRREQFF
TGTGCCAGCAGTTCCCTATTTCGGAGGGAGCAGTTCTTC
>-|TRBJ1-3|-|TRBV7-4
CASPVWEGPMLSGNTIYF
TGTGCCAGCCCTGTTTGGGAGGGACCCATGCTCTCTGGAAACACCATATATTTT
>-|TRBJ1-4|TRBD1|TRBV6-1
CARNRLGGSNEKLFF
TGTGCCAGAAACAGACTAGGGGGCTCTAATGAAAAACTGTTTTTT
>-|TRBJ2-3|-|TRBV6-1
CASRPLWNTQYF
TGTGCCAGCAGGCCACTATGGAATACGCAGTATTTT
>-|TRBJ2-7|-|TRBV21-1
CASSKFPREQYF
TGTGCCAGCAGCAAGTTCCCCCGCGAGCAGTACTTC
>once|TRBJ2-1|-|TRBV19
CASSIGPTTYNEQFF
TGTGCCAGTAGTATAGGTCCAACCACCTACAATGAGCAGTTCTTC
>-|TRBJ2-4|-|TRBV5-4
CASSLPQGSGGALAKNIQYF
TGTGCCAGCAGCTTGCCGCAGGGGTCCGGGGGAGCCCTAGCCAAAAACATTCAGTACTTC
>-|TRBJ2-1|-|TRBV7-9
CASSLGTQTYNEQFF
TGTGCCAGCAGCTTAGGGACACAGACATACAATGAGCAGTTCTTC